This TCR beta chain was obtained from a study of blood T cell repertoires in COVID-19. Study-level background: The cDNA or gDNA used as material had been derived from T cells, B-cell-depleted T cells, or PBMCs.

Original analysis: Amplification from reference gene primers served as the basis for estimated nucleated cell counts. Only in-frame clones appear in the TCRdb table, and some are missing; sequencing was by immunoSEQ multiplex PCR. The V and J calls and clone size are taken from that table; D and trimming were inferred from the DNA. The sample contains 200,000 to 250,000 clones, 80% to 90% of which appear only once. The receptor was isolated from a man younger than 40 with active or convalescent COVID-19. Sequenced material: peripheral blood.

CDR3 loop: CASSQDAGTSTDTQYF. The CDR3 nucleotides read TGCGCCAGCAGCCAAGATGCGGGGACTAGCACAGATACGCAGTATTTT. The chain links TRBV4-3 to TRBJ2-3; perhaps TRBD2 as D (6 bases). V was pared by 0 bases and J by 0 bases, with 10 bases between. Germline lookup yields CDR1 LGHNA and CDR2 YSLEER. The CDR3 totals 16 residues.